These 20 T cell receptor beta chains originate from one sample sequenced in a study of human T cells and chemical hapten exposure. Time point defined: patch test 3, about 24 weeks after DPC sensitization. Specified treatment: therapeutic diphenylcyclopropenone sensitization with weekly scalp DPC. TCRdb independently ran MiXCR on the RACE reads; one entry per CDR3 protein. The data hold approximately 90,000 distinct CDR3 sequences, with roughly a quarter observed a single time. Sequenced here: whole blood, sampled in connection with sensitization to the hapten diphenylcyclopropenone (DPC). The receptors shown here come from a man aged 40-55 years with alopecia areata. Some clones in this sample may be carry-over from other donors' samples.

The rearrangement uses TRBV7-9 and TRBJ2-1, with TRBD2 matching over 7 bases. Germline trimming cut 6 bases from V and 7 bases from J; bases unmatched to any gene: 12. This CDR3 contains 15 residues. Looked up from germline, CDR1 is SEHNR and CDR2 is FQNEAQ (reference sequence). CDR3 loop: CASSPASGGRNEQFF. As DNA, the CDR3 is TGTGCCAGCAGTCCCGCTTCCGGGGGGAGGAATGAGCAGTTCTTC.

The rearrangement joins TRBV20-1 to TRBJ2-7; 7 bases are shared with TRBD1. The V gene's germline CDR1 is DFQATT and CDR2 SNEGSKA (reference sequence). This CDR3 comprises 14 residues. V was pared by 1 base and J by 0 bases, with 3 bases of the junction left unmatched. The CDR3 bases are TGCAGTGCTAGAGTGGGACAGTCCTCCTACGAGCAGTACTTC. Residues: CSARVGQSSYEQYF.

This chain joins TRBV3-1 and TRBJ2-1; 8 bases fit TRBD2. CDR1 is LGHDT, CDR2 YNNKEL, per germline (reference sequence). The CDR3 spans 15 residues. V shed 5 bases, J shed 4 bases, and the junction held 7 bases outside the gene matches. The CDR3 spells CASSFSGSYYNEQFF. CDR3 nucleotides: TGTGCCAGCAGCTTCAGCGGGAGTTATTACAATGAGCAGTTCTTC.

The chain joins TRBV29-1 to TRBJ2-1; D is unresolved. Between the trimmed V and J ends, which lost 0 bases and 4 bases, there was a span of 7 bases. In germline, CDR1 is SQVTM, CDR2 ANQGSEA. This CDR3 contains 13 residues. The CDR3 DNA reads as TGCAGCGTTGAAGATCCTAGGTACAATGAGCAGTTCTTC. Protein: CSVEDPRYNEQFF.

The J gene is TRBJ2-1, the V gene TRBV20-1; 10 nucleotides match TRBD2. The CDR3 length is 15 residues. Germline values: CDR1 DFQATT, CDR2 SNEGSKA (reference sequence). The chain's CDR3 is CSGFILAGRSNEQFF. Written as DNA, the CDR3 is TGCAGCGGTTTTATACTAGCGGGACGGAGCAATGAGCAGTTCTTC.

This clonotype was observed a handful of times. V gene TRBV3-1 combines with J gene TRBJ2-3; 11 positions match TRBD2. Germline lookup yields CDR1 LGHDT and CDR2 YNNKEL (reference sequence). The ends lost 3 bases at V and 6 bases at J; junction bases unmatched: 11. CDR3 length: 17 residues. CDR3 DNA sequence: TGTGCCAGCAGCCATCCAGTTACTAGCGGGAGTGCTGATACGCAGTATTTT. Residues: CASSHPVTSGSADTQYF.

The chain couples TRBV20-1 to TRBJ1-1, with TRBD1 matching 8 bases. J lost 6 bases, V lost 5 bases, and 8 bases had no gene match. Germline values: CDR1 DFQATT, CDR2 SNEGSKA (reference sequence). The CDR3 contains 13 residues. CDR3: CSAPGQGVSEAFF. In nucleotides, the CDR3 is TGCAGTGCTCCCGGACAGGGAGTCTCTGAAGCTTTCTTT.

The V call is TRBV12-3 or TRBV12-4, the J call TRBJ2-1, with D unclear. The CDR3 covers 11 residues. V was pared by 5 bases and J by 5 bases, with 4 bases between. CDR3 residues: CASSANNEQFF. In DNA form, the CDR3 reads TGTGCCAGCAGTGCTAACAATGAGCAGTTCTTC.

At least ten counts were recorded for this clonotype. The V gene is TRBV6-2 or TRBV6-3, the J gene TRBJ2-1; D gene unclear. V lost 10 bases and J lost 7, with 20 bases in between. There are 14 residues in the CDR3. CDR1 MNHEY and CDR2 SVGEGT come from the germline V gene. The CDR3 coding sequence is TGTGCCACCACTGGTGGCCTAGGAGAGAATGAGCAGTTCTTC. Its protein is CATTGGLGENEQFF.

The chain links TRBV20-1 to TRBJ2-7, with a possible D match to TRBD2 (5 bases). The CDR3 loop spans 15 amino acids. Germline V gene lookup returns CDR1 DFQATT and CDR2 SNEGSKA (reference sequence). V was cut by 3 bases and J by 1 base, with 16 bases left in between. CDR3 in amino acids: CSARDLRALSYEQYF. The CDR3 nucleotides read TGCAGTGCTAGGGATTTGAGGGCCCTATCCTACGAGCAGTACTTC.

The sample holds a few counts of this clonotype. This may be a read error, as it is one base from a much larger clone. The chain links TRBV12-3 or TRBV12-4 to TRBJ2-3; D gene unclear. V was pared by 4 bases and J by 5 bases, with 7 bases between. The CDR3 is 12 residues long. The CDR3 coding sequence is TGTGCCAGCAGTTGTTTAGGAGATACGCAGTATTTT. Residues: CASSCLGDTQYF.

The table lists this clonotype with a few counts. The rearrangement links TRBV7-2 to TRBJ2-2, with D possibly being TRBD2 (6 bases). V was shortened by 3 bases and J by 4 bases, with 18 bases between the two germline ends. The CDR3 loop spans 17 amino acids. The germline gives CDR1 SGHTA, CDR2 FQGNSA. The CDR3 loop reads CASSFAPGTLITGELFF. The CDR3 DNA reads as TGTGCCAGCAGCTTTGCACCAGGGACTTTAATCACCGGGGAGCTGTTTTTT.

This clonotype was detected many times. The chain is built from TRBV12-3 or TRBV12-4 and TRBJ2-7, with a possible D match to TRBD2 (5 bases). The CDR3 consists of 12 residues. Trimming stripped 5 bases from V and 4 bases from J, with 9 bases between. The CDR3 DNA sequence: TGTGCCAGCAGTCCTGGGAGTTACGAGCAGTACTTC. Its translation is CASSPGSYEQYF.

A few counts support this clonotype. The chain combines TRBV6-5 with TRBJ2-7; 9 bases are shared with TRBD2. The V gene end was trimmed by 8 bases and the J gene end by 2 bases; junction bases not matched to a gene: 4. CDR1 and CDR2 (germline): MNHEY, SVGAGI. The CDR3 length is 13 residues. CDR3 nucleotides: TGTGCCAGCGGGGAGCGGGGGGCCTACGAGCAGTACTTC. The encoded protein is CASGERGAYEQYF.

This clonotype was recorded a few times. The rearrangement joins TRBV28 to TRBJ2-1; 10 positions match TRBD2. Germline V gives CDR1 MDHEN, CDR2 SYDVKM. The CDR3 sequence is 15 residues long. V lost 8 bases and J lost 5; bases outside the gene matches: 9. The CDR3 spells CASAGTSGVDNEQFF. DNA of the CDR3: TGTGCCAGCGCGGGAACTAGCGGGGTGGACAATGAGCAGTTCTTC.

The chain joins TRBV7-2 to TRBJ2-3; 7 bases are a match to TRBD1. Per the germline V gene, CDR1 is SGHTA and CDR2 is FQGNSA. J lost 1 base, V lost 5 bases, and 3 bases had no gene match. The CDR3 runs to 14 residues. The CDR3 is CASSRDRGTDTQYF. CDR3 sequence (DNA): TGTGCCAGCAGCCGAGACAGGGGCACAGATACGCAGTATTTT.

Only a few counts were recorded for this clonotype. The CDR3 DNA reads as TGTGCCAGCAGTTACTCAGGTCCGGGTTCAGATACGCAGTATTTT. The encoded protein is CASSYSGPGSDTQYF. This sequence joins TRBV6-5 and TRBJ2-3; D is unresolved. The CDR3 extends over 15 amino acids. The ends were cut back, 0 bases at V and 4 bases at J, with 11 bases in the middle. The germline CDR1 and CDR2 sequences are MNHEY and SVGAGI.

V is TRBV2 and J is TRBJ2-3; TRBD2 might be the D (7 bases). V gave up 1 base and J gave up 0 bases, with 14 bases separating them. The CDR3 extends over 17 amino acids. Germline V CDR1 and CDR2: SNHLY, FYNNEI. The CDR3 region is CASSEEGGGDSTDTQYF. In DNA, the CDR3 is TGTGCCAGCAGTGAAGAAGGAGGGGGGGACAGCACAGATACGCAGTATTTT.

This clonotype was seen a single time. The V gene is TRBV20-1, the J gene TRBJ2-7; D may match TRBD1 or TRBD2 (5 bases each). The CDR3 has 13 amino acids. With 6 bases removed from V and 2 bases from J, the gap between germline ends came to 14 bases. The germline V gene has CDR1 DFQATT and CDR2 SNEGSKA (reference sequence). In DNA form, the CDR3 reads TGCAGTGCCAGGGACGAAGGAACCTACGAGCAGTACTTC. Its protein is CSARDEGTYEQYF.

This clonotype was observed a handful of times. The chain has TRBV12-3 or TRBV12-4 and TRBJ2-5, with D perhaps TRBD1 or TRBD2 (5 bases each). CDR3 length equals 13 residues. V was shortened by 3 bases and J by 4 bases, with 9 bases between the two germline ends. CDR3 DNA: TGTGCCAGCAGTTTCTCCGGGACAGAGACCCAGTACTTC. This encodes CASSFSGTETQYF.